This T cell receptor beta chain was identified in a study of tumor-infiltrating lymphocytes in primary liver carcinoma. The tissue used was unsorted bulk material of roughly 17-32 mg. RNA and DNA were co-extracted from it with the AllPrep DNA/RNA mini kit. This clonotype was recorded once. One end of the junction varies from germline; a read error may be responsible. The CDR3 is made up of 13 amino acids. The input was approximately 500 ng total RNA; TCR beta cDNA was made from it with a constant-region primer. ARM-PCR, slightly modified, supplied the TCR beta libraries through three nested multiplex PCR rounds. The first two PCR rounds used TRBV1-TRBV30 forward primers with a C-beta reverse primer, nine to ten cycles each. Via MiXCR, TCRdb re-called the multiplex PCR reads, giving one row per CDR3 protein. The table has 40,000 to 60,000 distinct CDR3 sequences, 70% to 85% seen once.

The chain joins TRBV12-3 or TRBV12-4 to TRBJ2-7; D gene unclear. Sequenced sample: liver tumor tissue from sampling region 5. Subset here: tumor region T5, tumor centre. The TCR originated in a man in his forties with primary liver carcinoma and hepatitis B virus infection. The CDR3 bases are TGTGCCCGCAGACTGGAACAGTCCTACGATCAGTACTTC. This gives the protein CARRLEQSYDQYF.